The sequence of this T cell receptor (beta chain) was determined in a study of cytomegalovirus exposure and HLA in healthy donors. There are 14 residues in the CDR3. Germline V gene lookup returns CDR1 SEHNR and CDR2 FQNEAQ (reference sequence). Trimming stripped 0 bases from V and 4 bases from J, with 4 bases between. With 60 Vbeta and 13 Jbeta primers, the PCR was carried out. Generated by immunoSEQ multiplex PCR, the TCRdb table keeps only in-frame clones and is missing some. Found here are more than 95,000 clones, 79% of them singletons; the top ten hold approximately 4.3%. The chain links TRBV7-9 to TRBJ1-6; unclear D gene. The sequencing sample was made of PBMCs. This receptor was obtained from a man aged 50-60 years in good health and CMV-seropositive. CDR3 sequence (DNA): TGTGCCAGCAGCTTAGCAGAGTATAATTCACCCCTCCACTTT. As protein: CASSLAEYNSPLHF. Filled out from reference TRBV7-9 and TRBJ1-6, the complete variable domain reads DTGVSQNPRHKITKRGQNVTFRCDPISEHNRLYWYRQTLGQGPEFLTYFQNEAQLEKSRLLSDRFSAERPKGSFSTLEIQRTEQGDSAMYLCASSLAEYNSPLHFGNGTRLTVT.